Only one count was recorded for the clone carrying this TCR beta chain. This sample was taken from a study of T cell changes during pregnancy in multiple sclerosis. TCRdb keeps only in-frame clones here, not all; method: immunoSEQ multiplex PCR. The table has 65,000 to 75,000 clones, around 90% seen once. Deletions cut 1 base from V and 5 bases from J, with 8 bases between. Per the germline V gene, CDR1 is SGHTA and CDR2 is FQGNSA. The CDR3 has 13 amino acids. The sample consisted of peripheral blood, taken after pregnancy. The genes are TRBV7-2 and TRBJ1-1; possibly TRBD1 for D (5 bases). The sequence came from a female donor in good health, enrolled as a control in a pregnancy study. The CDR3 spells CASSLGGATEAFF. The CDR3 DNA reads TGTGCCAGCAGCTTAGGGGGCGCTACTGAAGCTTTCTTT.